A selection of T cell receptor beta chains follows, all from one sample in a study of T-cell memory formation after mild COVID-19. One entry per CDR3 protein results from TCRdb running MiXCR on the 5' RACE reads. The sample carries more than 350,000 distinct CDR3 sequences, around 20% recorded once. The sequencing input was PBMCs or a T cell subset sorted from them (not recorded which). All receptors derive from an adult woman who had mild COVID-19 (a few samples of this study predate the infection). Cell type and time point are not known. Both conserved end residues are part of each CDR3. Fields, in order: J gene, clone size, V gene, D gene, CDR3 protein, CDR3 DNA. The D gene is left open where the match is weak. Part of the rows lack a size; the others show once, few, many or a class for expanded clones.

J gene: TRBJ1-4; clone size: NA; V gene: TRBV2; D gene: NA; CDR3 protein: CASSPPVATNEKLFF; CDR3 DNA: TGTGCCAGCAGCCCACCGGTAGCAACTAATGAAAAACTGTTTTTT
J gene: TRBJ1-5; clone size: NA; V gene: TRBV7-6; D gene: NA; CDR3 protein: CASSTGLREPQHF; CDR3 DNA: TGTGCCAGCAGCACCGGACTGAGGGAGCCCCAGCATTTT
J gene: TRBJ1-2; clone size: NA; V gene: TRBV2; D gene: NA; CDR3 protein: CASSVGTTNYGYTF; CDR3 DNA: TGTGCCAGCAGTGTCGGGACAACGAACTATGGCTACACCTTC
J gene: TRBJ1-5; clone size: few; V gene: TRBV7-9; D gene: TRBD1; CDR3 protein: CASGTGAYNQPQHF; CDR3 DNA: TGTGCCAGCGGGACAGGCGCTTACAATCAGCCCCAGCATTTT
J gene: TRBJ2-3; clone size: NA; V gene: TRBV20-1; D gene: NA; CDR3 protein: CSASSPTPGRGTDTQYF; CDR3 DNA: TGCAGTGCTAGTTCTCCGACACCTGGTAGGGGCACAGATACGCAGTATTTT
J gene: TRBJ1-2; clone size: few; V gene: TRBV19; D gene: TRBD1; CDR3 protein: CASSHFTGGYSDGYTF; CDR3 DNA: TGTGCCAGTAGCCATTTTACAGGGGGCTACTCGGATGGCTACACCTTC
J gene: TRBJ2-7; clone size: NA; V gene: TRBV4-1; D gene: NA; CDR3 protein: CASSQDRDSVKYEQYF; CDR3 DNA: TGCGCCAGCAGCCAAGATCGTGATAGCGTTAAATACGAGCAGTACTTC
J gene: TRBJ2-5; clone size: few; V gene: TRBV7-9; D gene: NA; CDR3 protein: CASSFRDGEETQYF; CDR3 DNA: TGTGCCAGCAGCTTCCGGGACGGAGAAGAGACCCAGTACTTC
J gene: TRBJ2-1; clone size: few; V gene: TRBV19; D gene: TRBD2; CDR3 protein: CASSLQLAGASREQFF; CDR3 DNA: TGTGCCAGTAGCCTACAACTAGCGGGAGCATCTCGGGAGCAGTTCTTC
J gene: TRBJ2-6; clone size: NA; V gene: TRBV24-1; D gene: NA; CDR3 protein: CATSDRQSGANVLTF; CDR3 DNA: TGTGCCACCAGTGATCGACAGTCTGGGGCCAACGTCCTGACTTTC
J gene: TRBJ1-5; clone size: NA; V gene: TRBV27; D gene: NA; CDR3 protein: CASSPRPPYSNQPQHF; CDR3 DNA: TGTGCCAGCAGTCCACGGCCCCCTTATAGCAATCAGCCCCAGCATTTT
J gene: TRBJ2-1; clone size: once; V gene: TRBV10-3; D gene: TRBD2; CDR3 protein: CAISDSGTSYNEQFF; CDR3 DNA: TGTGCCATCAGCGACTCCGGGACTAGTTACAATGAGCAGTTCTTC
J gene: TRBJ1-6; clone size: NA; V gene: TRBV10-3; D gene: NA; CDR3 protein: CAISESIGTRSPLHF; CDR3 DNA: TGTGCCATCAGTGAGTCTATCGGAACACGCTCACCCCTCCACTTT
J gene: TRBJ2-1; clone size: NA; V gene: TRBV5-1; D gene: TRBD2; CDR3 protein: CASSPTGTSVGWDYYNEQFF; CDR3 DNA: TGCGCCAGCAGCCCGACCGGGACTAGCGTAGGTTGGGACTACTACAATGAGCAGTTCTTC
J gene: TRBJ2-3; clone size: NA; V gene: TRBV7-9; D gene: NA; CDR3 protein: CASKPTGPAINPAFSSDTQYF; CDR3 DNA: TGTGCCAGCAAACCGACCGGCCCCGCCATTAACCCAGCGTTCTCCTCAGATACGCAGTATTTT
J gene: TRBJ2-7; clone size: NA; V gene: TRBV29-1; D gene: NA; CDR3 protein: CSVRGSGSYEQYF; CDR3 DNA: TGCAGCGTCCGGGGTAGCGGATCCTACGAGCAGTACTTC
J gene: TRBJ2-3; clone size: NA; V gene: TRBV6-5; D gene: NA; CDR3 protein: CASSRRDTGFADTQYF; CDR3 DNA: TGTGCCAGCAGTCGACGGGATACTGGTTTCGCAGATACGCAGTATTTT
J gene: TRBJ2-1; clone size: NA; V gene: TRBV4-1; D gene: TRBD2; CDR3 protein: CASSLGLAGGPYNEQFF; CDR3 DNA: TGCGCCAGCAGCCTGGGACTAGCGGGGGGGCCCTATAATGAGCAGTTCTTC
J gene: TRBJ1-1; clone size: NA; V gene: TRBV9; D gene: NA; CDR3 protein: CASSVAPENTEAFF; CDR3 DNA: TGTGCCAGCAGCGTAGCGCCGGAGAACACTGAAGCTTTCTTT
J gene: TRBJ2-1; clone size: NA; V gene: TRBV7-8; D gene: TRBD2; CDR3 protein: CASSYTSGIPYNEQFF; CDR3 DNA: TGTGCCAGCAGCTACACTAGCGGGATACCCTACAATGAGCAGTTCTTC
J gene: TRBJ1-5; clone size: many; V gene: TRBV19; D gene: TRBD1; CDR3 protein: CASSQGARQPQHF; CDR3 DNA: TGTGCCAGTAGTCAGGGGGCTCGGCAGCCCCAGCATTTT
J gene: TRBJ1-4; clone size: NA; V gene: TRBV18; D gene: NA; CDR3 protein: CASSPSGVLAEKLFF; CDR3 DNA: TGTGCCAGCTCACCCTCGGGGGTTCTGGCTGAAAAACTGTTTTTT
J gene: TRBJ1-5; clone size: NA; V gene: TRBV27; D gene: NA; CDR3 protein: CASSRYPRGNQPQHF; CDR3 DNA: TGTGCCAGCAGCCGTTATCCCAGGGGCAATCAGCCCCAGCATTTT
J gene: TRBJ1-1; clone size: NA; V gene: TRBV6-1; D gene: NA; CDR3 protein: CASSEAPGGTEAFF; CDR3 DNA: TGTGCCAGCAGTGAAGCCCCCGGGGGCACTGAAGCTTTCTTT
J gene: TRBJ2-3; clone size: few; V gene: TRBV7-9; D gene: NA; CDR3 protein: CASSSLRERRGDTQYF; CDR3 DNA: TGTGCCAGCAGCTCTCTCCGGGAGCGACGGGGAGATACGCAGTATTTT
J gene: TRBJ1-4; clone size: few; V gene: TRBV7-8; D gene: TRBD1; CDR3 protein: CASSYDGTGGEKLFF; CDR3 DNA: TGTGCCAGCAGCTACGACGGGACAGGGGGCGAAAAACTGTTTTTT
J gene: TRBJ1-1; clone size: NA; V gene: TRBV12-3/TRBV12-4; D gene: NA; CDR3 protein: CASSLVGAANTEAFF; CDR3 DNA: TGTGCCAGCAGTTTAGTCGGGGCGGCGAACACTGAAGCTTTCTTT
J gene: TRBJ2-1; clone size: few; V gene: TRBV6-1; D gene: TRBD1; CDR3 protein: CASSRQGWAEQFF; CDR3 DNA: TGTGCCAGCAGTCGACAGGGGTGGGCTGAGCAGTTCTTC
J gene: TRBJ1-2; clone size: NA; V gene: TRBV27; D gene: NA; CDR3 protein: CASSVGQYYGYTF; CDR3 DNA: TGTGCCAGCAGTGTCGGACAGTACTATGGCTACACCTTC
J gene: TRBJ2-3; clone size: many; V gene: TRBV3-1; D gene: NA; CDR3 protein: CASSQSGINTQYF; CDR3 DNA: TGTGCCAGCAGCCAATCGGGGATTAATACGCAGTATTTT
J gene: TRBJ2-2; clone size: NA; V gene: TRBV28; D gene: TRBD1; CDR3 protein: CASSPRYGQGPTGELFF; CDR3 DNA: TGTGCCAGCAGTCCCCGATACGGACAGGGCCCCACCGGGGAGCTGTTTTTT
J gene: TRBJ1-3; clone size: many; V gene: TRBV3-1; D gene: NA; CDR3 protein: CASSWNARGNTIYF; CDR3 DNA: TGTGCCAGCAGCTGGAATGCGAGGGGAAACACCATATATTTT